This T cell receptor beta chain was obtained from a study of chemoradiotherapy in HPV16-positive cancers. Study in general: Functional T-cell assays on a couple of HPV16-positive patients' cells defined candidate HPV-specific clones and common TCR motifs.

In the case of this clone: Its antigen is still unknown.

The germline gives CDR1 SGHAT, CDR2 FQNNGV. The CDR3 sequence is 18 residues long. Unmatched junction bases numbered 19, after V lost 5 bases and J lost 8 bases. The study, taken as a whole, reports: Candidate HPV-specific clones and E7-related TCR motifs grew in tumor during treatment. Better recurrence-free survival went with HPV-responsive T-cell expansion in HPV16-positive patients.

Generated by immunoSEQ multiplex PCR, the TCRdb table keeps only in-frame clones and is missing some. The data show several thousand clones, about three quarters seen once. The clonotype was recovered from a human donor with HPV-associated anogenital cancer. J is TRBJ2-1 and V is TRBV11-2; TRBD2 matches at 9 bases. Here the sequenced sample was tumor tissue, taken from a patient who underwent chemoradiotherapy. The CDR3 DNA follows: TGTGCCAGCAGCACCCCTCCAGGGAGGCGGGGGGGCCTGGATGAGCAGTTCTTC. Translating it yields CASSTPPGRRGGLDEQFF.